This section outlines one T cell receptor beta chain sequence together with its context. This may arise from a read error, as a much more abundant clone is one base away. This sample was included in a study of Graves' ophthalmopathy and Graves' hyperthyroidism. Scientists amplified the TCR beta CDR3 regions from RNA transcripts. Investigators did first-round RT-PCR with HTBI primers, then second-round multiplex PCR. TCRdb re-called the multiplex PCR reads through MiXCR, storing one row per CDR3 protein. This table has 600,000 to 650,000 distinct CDR3 sequences, about 20% appearing once. Trimming removed 1 base at V and 3 bases at J, with 19 bases between. The CDR3 runs to 18 residues. Germline V gene data show CDR1 as MGHRA and CDR2 as YSYEKL.

The chain joins TRBV4-1 to TRBJ1-5; a possible D gene is TRBD1 (5 bases). The sample was peripheral blood. The source is a woman aged 18-29 years with stable Graves' hyperthyroidism. Some clones in this sample may be carry-over from other donors' samples. The CDR3 is CASSQVGCRRGPNQPQHF. The CDR3 nucleotides are TGCGCCAGCAGCCAAGTCGGATGCCGGAGGGGCCCCAATCAGCCCCAGCATTTT.